The clone carrying this TCR beta chain was recorded a few times. The data were taken from a study of blood T cell repertoires in COVID-19. The data were produced by immunoSEQ multiplex PCR, yet TCRdb's version contains in-frame clones alone and is incomplete. The data contain about 220,000 clones, 70% to 85% of them seen just once; the ten biggest clones take up under 3.5%. This receptor was taken from a woman in her sixties or seventies who had recovered from COVID-19. Sequencing was performed on PBMCs or T cells enriched from blood (not recorded which).

The CDR3, as DNA: TGTGCCAGCAGCTTCAATACAGGGGATAATTCACCCCTCCACTTT. Protein sequence: CASSFNTGDNSPLHF. The chain joins TRBV11-2 to TRBJ1-6, with TRBD1 matching over 7 bases. Looked up from germline, CDR1 is SGHAT and CDR2 is FQNNGV. This CDR3 has 15 amino acids. Unmatched junction bases numbered 4, after V lost 3 bases and J lost 5 bases.